A single sample is the source of the 25 T cell receptor beta chains below, sequenced in a study of cytomegalovirus exposure and HLA in healthy donors. Both 60 Vbeta primers and 13 Jbeta primers went into the PCR. TCRdb's copy holds only in-frame clones and misses some; the assay was immunoSEQ multiplex PCR. The sample yields roughly 69,000 clones, around 72% seen once. Sequencing input: PBMCs. The origin of the receptors is a male donor in good health and CMV-seropositive.

The chain links TRBV9 to TRBJ1-1; D is ambiguous. V gave up 3 bases and J gave up 0 bases, with 12 bases separating them. Germline CDR1 SGDLS, CDR2 YYNGEE. The CDR3 contains 15 residues. The CDR3 reads CASSAFYIMNTEAFF. CDR3 in DNA: TGTGCCAGCAGCGCCTTCTATATCATGAACACTGAAGCTTTCTTT. The whole variable domain, filled in from reference TRBV9 and TRBJ1-1, reads DSGVTQTPKHLITATGQRVTLRCSPRSGDLSVYWYQQSLDQGLQFLIQYYNGEERAKGNILERFSAQQFPDLHSELNLSSLELGDSALYFCASSAFYIMNTEAFFGQGTRLTVV.

This clone was detected once. This chain links TRBV27 with TRBJ1-5; 7 nucleotides agree with TRBD1. Trimming cost V 6 bases and J 3 bases; bases outside gene matches: 8. CDR3 length equals 15 residues. Per the germline V gene, CDR1 is MNHEY and CDR2 is SMNVEV (reference sequence). The CDR3 coding sequence is TGTGCCAGCAGCCCGCGGGACAGCCTCAATCAGCCCCAGCATTTT. It yields the protein CASSPRDSLNQPQHF.

This clone has only a few counts. The chain recombines TRBV5-1 with TRBJ1-1; possibly TRBD1 for D (6 bases). The V gene lost 4 bases and the J gene lost 5 bases, with 12 bases spanning the gap. The germline V gene encodes CDR1 SGHRS and CDR2 YFSETQ. The CDR3 runs 13 residues. The CDR3 coding sequence is TGCGCCAGCAGCAACAGGGCGAGGACTGAAGCTTTCTTT. Its translation: CASSNRARTEAFF.

The chain is built from TRBV6-6 and TRBJ2-2; 7 bases align to TRBD1. Germline values: CDR1 MNHNY, CDR2 SVGAGI (reference sequence). The junction had 4 bases not matched to a gene; V was cut back by 0 bases and J by 3 bases. This CDR3 region has 16 residues. The CDR3, as DNA: TGTGCCAGCAGTTACTCGTCTACAGGGGACACCGGGGAGCTGTTTTTT. This gives the protein CASSYSSTGDTGELFF.

This clone was detected only once. The chain recombines TRBV30 with TRBJ2-7; 7 bases fit TRBD2. Germline V CDR1 and CDR2: GTSNPN, SVGIG (reference sequence). Trimming took 0 bases from V and 6 from J; bases not matched to a gene: 8. The CDR3 consists of 14 residues. As DNA, the CDR3 is TGTGCCTGGAGTGTAGGCGGGGGATTCCTCGAGCAGTACTTC. Its protein is CAWSVGGGFLEQYF.

The chain combines TRBV5-1 with TRBJ1-1; tentative D call: TRBD1 (5 bases). The CDR3 contains 14 residues. Trimming shortened V by 0 bases and J by 4 bases, and 10 bases separated the two germline ends. CDR1 is SGHRS and CDR2 is YFSETQ in the germline V gene. CDR3 in amino acids: CASSLDGGGTEAFF. CDR3 coding DNA: TGCGCCAGCAGCTTGGACGGGGGGGGCACTGAAGCTTTCTTT.

J is TRBJ1-5 and V is TRBV7-3; 7 nucleotides line up with TRBD1. CDR3 size: 14 residues. Germline assignment: CDR1 SGHTA and CDR2 FQGTGA. The V and J ends lost 3 bases and 1 base, in that order; junction bases with no gene match: 0. The CDR3 here is CASSLTGSNQPQHF. The CDR3 DNA is TGTGCCAGCAGCTTGACAGGGAGCAATCAGCCCCAGCATTTT.

This clone was recorded only once. CDR3 nucleotide sequence: TGTGCCAGCAGTTTAGAGGCGGATTTTGGGCCCCAGCATTTT. Amino acids: CASSLEADFGPQHF. This chain joins TRBV28 and TRBJ1-5; no clear D gene. Germline CDR1 is MDHEN and CDR2 is SYDVKM. V lost 2 bases, J lost 9 bases, and 14 bases lay in between. The CDR3 consists of 14 residues.

The J gene is TRBJ1-4, the V gene TRBV28; 7 bases are a match to TRBD1. The CDR3 loop spans 13 amino acids. J was trimmed by 8 bases and V by 2 bases; bases with no gene match: 2. Germline CDR1 and CDR2: MDHEN and SYDVKM. The CDR3 DNA reads as TGTGCCAGCAGTTTAAACAGGGGCGAAAAACTGTTTTTT. It translates to CASSLNRGEKLFF.

This chain connects TRBV6-5 to TRBJ1-2; D remains ambiguous. CDR1 is MNHEY and CDR2 is SVGAGI in the germline V gene. V lost 5 bases and J lost 7, with 11 bases in between. The CDR3 totals 12 residues. CDR3 amino acids: CASSQRGGGYTF. CDR3 DNA: TGTGCCAGCAGTCAGCGGGGTGGTGGCTACACCTTC.

This sequence joins TRBV5-1 and TRBJ1-1; D is possibly TRBD1 (6 bases). V was pared by 0 bases and J by 4 bases, with 10 bases between. CDR1 and CDR2 from the germline V gene are SGHRS and YFSETQ. There are 14 residues in the CDR3. The CDR3 reads CASSLDTGSTEAFF. CDR3 DNA: TGCGCCAGCAGCTTGGACACAGGGTCCACTGAAGCTTTCTTT.

This clone was detected only once. The genes are TRBV5-1 and TRBJ2-5, with 8 bases fitting TRBD2. The CDR3 is 15 amino acids. With V trimmed by 3 bases and J by 1 base, 5 bases remained unmatched. CDR1 and CDR2 from the germline V gene are SGHRS and YFSETQ. Here the CDR3 reads CASSSTTSGQETQYF. For the CDR3, the DNA is TGCGCCAGCAGCTCTACCACTAGCGGCCAAGAGACCCAGTACTTC.

This clone is labeled as medium-sized. This rearrangement joins TRBV4-1 to TRBJ1-1; D is possibly TRBD1 (6 bases). Per the germline V gene, CDR1 is MGHRA and CDR2 is YSYEKL. This CDR3 is 15 amino acids long. With 0 bases removed from V and 5 bases from J, the gap between germline ends came to 13 bases. CDR3 coding DNA: TGCGCCAGCAGCCAAGACCGCCTCAGGGGAACTGAAGCTTTCTTT. It yields the protein CASSQDRLRGTEAFF.

This clone was seen once. The rearrangement links TRBV21-1 to TRBJ1-3; the table's D call TRBD1 went unverified against the DNA. TRBV21-1 represents a pseudogene. The CDR3 runs to 19 residues. CDR3 in amino acids: CASSKMPGHPTSSGNTIYF. CDR3 sequence (DNA): TGTGCCAGCAGCAAAATGCCGGGACACCCAACGAGCTCTGGAAACACCATATATTTT.

This clone was seen only once. The chain uses TRBV9 and TRBJ1-3, with D possibly TRBD1 on 6 matching bases. The germline gives CDR1 SGDLS, CDR2 YYNGEE. Trimming left V 2 bases short and J 8 bases short, with 17 bases between. The CDR3 consists of 15 residues. The CDR3 bases are TGTGCCAGCAGCGTCAATCTCGGGGGGCAAGACACCATATATTTT. As protein: CASSVNLGGQDTIYF. Drawing the rest from reference TRBV9 and TRBJ1-3, the complete variable domain is DSGVTQTPKHLITATGQRVTLRCSPRSGDLSVYWYQQSLDQGLQFLIQYYNGEERAKGNILERFSAQQFPDLHSELNLSSLELGDSALYFCASSVNLGGQDTIYFGEGSWLTVV.

This clone was observed a single time. V usage is TRBV6-6 and J usage is TRBJ1-3; unclear D gene. Matching the DNA end better, TRBJ2-2 makes the J call doubtful. CDR1 MNHNY and CDR2 SVGAGI come from the germline V gene (reference sequence). This CDR3 has 12 residues. DNA for the CDR3: TGTGCCAGCAATAGGCTCACCGGGGAGCTGTTTTTT. Residues: CASNRLTGELFF.

This clone showed up just a few times. The chain combines TRBV18 with TRBJ2-2; perhaps TRBD2 as D (6 bases). V lost 3 bases and J lost 4, with 12 bases in between. The germline V gene has CDR1 KGHSH and CDR2 LQKENI. This CDR3 is built from 15 residues. The CDR3: CASSPGSTGTGELFF. CDR3 coding DNA: TGTGCCAGCTCACCCGGGAGTACGGGCACCGGGGAGCTGTTTTTT.

The chain recombines TRBV19 with TRBJ2-3, with 10 bases aligning to TRBD2. V shed 3 bases and J 4 bases; nucleotides not matched to a gene: 4. Germline V gives CDR1 LNHDA, CDR2 SQIVND (reference sequence). The CDR3 runs 15 residues. The CDR3 region is CASSILLAGPDTQYF. CDR3 sequence (DNA): TGTGCCAGTAGTATTTTACTAGCGGGACCAGATACGCAGTATTTT.

The CDR3 is CASSQEGAGESNEQFF. CDR3 DNA sequence: TGCGCCAGCAGCCAAGAAGGGGCAGGGGAAAGCAATGAGCAGTTCTTC. The genes are TRBV4-3 and TRBJ2-1; TRBD1 is a possible D gene (6 bases). CDR1 is LGHNA and CDR2 is YSLEER in the germline V gene. The CDR3 is 16 amino acids. V gave up 0 bases and J gave up 6 bases, with 15 bases separating them.

The chain couples TRBV6-5 to TRBJ2-3; D is ambiguous. The CDR3 length is 13 residues. Between the trimmed V and J ends, which lost 0 bases and 6 bases, there was a span of 7 bases. The germline V gene encodes CDR1 MNHEY and CDR2 SVGAGI. CDR3 region: CASSYSSPDTQYF. The CDR3 DNA reads TGTGCCAGCAGTTACTCGAGTCCCGATACGCAGTATTTT.

This clone was picked up a small number of times. The rearrangement uses TRBV29-1 and TRBJ1-5, with D possibly matching TRBD1 (5 bases). The germline gives CDR1 SQVTM, CDR2 ANQGSEA. The V and J ends lost 4 bases and 0 bases respectively, with 7 bases between them. The CDR3 is 13 residues long. The CDR3 loop is CSVAGNSNQPQHF. DNA for the CDR3: TGCAGCGTTGCAGGGAATAGCAATCAGCCCCAGCATTTT.

The chain uses TRBV6-5 and TRBJ1-3; 7 bases map to TRBD1. J lost 8 bases, V lost 6 bases, and 4 bases had no gene match. Germline-derived CDR1 and CDR2 are MNHEY and SVGAGI. The CDR3 consists of 12 residues. The CDR3 spells CASRSTGDTIYF. The DNA of the CDR3 is TGTGCCAGCAGGTCTACAGGGGACACCATATATTTT.

The gene calls are TRBV5-4 and TRBJ2-3, with 13 bases lining up with TRBD2. CDR3 size: 17 residues. Germline CDR1 reads SGHNT; CDR2 reads YYREEE (reference sequence). V dropped 3 bases and J dropped 0; count of bases not matched to a gene: 4. In nucleotides, the CDR3 is TGTGCCAGCAGCTCGGGACTAGCGGGACCAAGCACAGATACGCAGTATTTT. Protein product: CASSSGLAGPSTDTQYF. The variable domain in full, with the rest retrieved from reference TRBV5-4 and TRBJ2-3, is ETGVTQSPTHLIKTRGQQVTLRCSSQSGHNTVSWYQQALGQGPQFIFQYYREEENGRGNFPPRFSGLQFPNYSSELNVNALELDDSALYLCASSSGLAGPSTDTQYFGPGTRLTVL.

The rearrangement uses TRBV27 and TRBJ2-7, with TRBD2 as a possible D gene (6 bases). The CDR3 has 14 residues. Trimming removed 6 bases from V and 2 bases from J, with 14 bases in between. CDR1 is MNHEY, CDR2 SMNVEV, per germline (reference sequence). The CDR3 region has the DNA TGTGCCAGCAGGGCGGGGTATAACACCTACGAGCAGTACTTC. Encoded protein: CASRAGYNTYEQYF.

This rearrangement joins TRBV4-1 to TRBJ2-6; D ambiguous. Trimming pared 1 base from V and 0 bases from J, leaving 16 bases between. The CDR3 length is 19 residues. Germline assignment: CDR1 MGHRA and CDR2 YSYEKL. The CDR3 DNA sequence: TGCGCCAGCAGCCAAGGATTGGTGGGCCCCGTCTCTGGGGCCAACGTCCTGACTTTC. Translated, it gives CASSQGLVGPVSGANVLTF.